This paragraph reports one T cell receptor (beta chain). V shed 7 bases, J shed 9 bases, and the junction held 7 bases outside the gene matches. Germline lookup yields CDR1 MNHNY and CDR2 SVGAGI (reference sequence). This CDR3 contains 15 residues. These data are taken from a study of blood T cell repertoires in COVID-19. Study details: Samples of COVID-19 (acute and convalescent) were obtained from the United States, Italy and Spain. PBMCs, B-cell-depleted T cells, or T cells were the source of the cDNA or gDNA that made up the material.

Original methodology: Reference gene primer amplification gave nucleated cell count estimates. Profiled with immunoSEQ multiplex PCR; TCRdb holds only in-frame clones, not every one. V, J and clone size are taken as reported in that table, and D and trimming were inferred from the DNA itself. The sample gives tens of thousands of clones, roughly 90% of which show up once; over 10% is in the top ten. The V gene is TRBV6-6, the J gene TRBJ1-6; 12 nucleotides align to TRBD1. Sequenced material: peripheral blood. The TCR comes from an elderly man with acute or convalescent COVID-19. CDR3 coding DNA: TGTGCCAGCACCAAAGGGACAGGGGGCTTTTCACCCCTCCACTTT. Translating gives CASTKGTGGFSPLHF.